This T cell receptor beta chain stems from a study of CD4 T cells in relation to SARS-CoV-2 and coronaviruses. With regard to this clone: Its specificity is not known.

CD4+ T cells from unexposed donors were obtained before the COVID-19 pandemic (2011-2018). After about 11 days of culture, CD4+ T cells were isolated. The data were produced by immunoSEQ multiplex PCR, yet TCRdb's version contains in-frame clones alone and is incomplete. The table includes roughly 18,000 clones, around 80% detected once. The germline V gene has CDR1 MNHEY and CDR2 SVGEGT. V shed 4 bases, J shed 0 bases, and the junction held 5 bases outside the gene matches. CDR3 size: 15 residues. This sequence originates from a human donor in good health. Material: CD4+ T cells from PBMCs, cultured in vitro. The chain recombines TRBV6-2 or TRBV6-3 with TRBJ2-5, with TRBD2 matching over 7 bases. CDR3 protein: CASSFPSGNQETQYF. CDR3 in DNA: TGTGCCAGCAGTTTTCCTAGCGGCAACCAAGAGACCCAGTACTTC.